This T cell receptor (beta chain) was identified during a study of cytomegalovirus exposure and HLA in healthy donors. With 60 Vbeta and 13 Jbeta primers, the PCR was carried out. Sequencing was performed with immunoSEQ multiplex PCR; in TCRdb, only in-frame clones are kept and a portion is missing. The data hold about 130,000 clones, with around 9% observed a single time. Germline values: CDR1 MNHEY, CDR2 SVGAGI. The CDR3 loop spans 15 amino acids. Trimming shortened V by 4 bases and J by 2 bases, and 13 bases separated the two germline ends. The chain carries TRBV6-5 and TRBJ2-3; D is perhaps TRBD2 (6 bases). The TCR sequence derives from a man in his forties in good health and CMV-seronegative. Input material: PBMCs. The CDR3 nucleotides read TGTGCCAGCAGTTTCCGGGACTCTACCACAGATACGCAGTATTTT. It yields the protein CASSFRDSTTDTQYF.